Following are 20 T cell receptor beta chains from one sample sequenced in a study of blood T cell repertoires in COVID-19. Assay: immunoSEQ multiplex PCR; the TCRdb copy retains only in-frame clones and omits some. In the table there are about 110,000 clones, 75% to 85% of which are singletons. The specimen sequenced was peripheral blood. The receptors derive from a woman aged 55-70 years with acute or convalescent COVID-19.

This clone occurred a few times. The chain is built from TRBV5-4 and TRBJ2-7, with 7 bases lining up with TRBD2. The CDR3 runs 14 residues. Germline V CDR1 and CDR2: SGHNT, YYREEE (reference sequence). Trimming cost V 0 bases and J 4 bases; bases outside gene matches: 4. The CDR3 is CASSLAGRGYEQYF. CDR3 in DNA: TGTGCCAGCAGCTTGGCCGGGCGGGGGTACGAGCAGTACTTC. Drawing the rest from reference TRBV5-4 and TRBJ2-7, the complete variable domain is ETGVTQSPTHLIKTRGQQVTLRCSSQSGHNTVSWYQQALGQGPQFIFQYYREEENGRGNFPPRFSGLQFPNYSSELNVNALELDDSALYLCASSLAGRGYEQYFGPGTRLTVT.

The CDR3 here is CASSLPGNSYEQYF. CDR3 bases: TGTGCCAGCAGCTTGCCGGGGAACTCCTACGAGCAGTACTTC. The J gene is TRBJ2-7, the V gene TRBV5-4; D is possibly TRBD2 (5 bases). The CDR3 has 14 residues. V dropped 1 base and J dropped 0 bases, with 8 bases sitting between them. The germline V gene encodes CDR1 SGHNT and CDR2 YYREEE (reference sequence).

V is TRBV2 and J is TRBJ2-5, with 15 bases fitting TRBD2. V shed 5 bases and J 2 bases; nucleotides not matched to a gene: 3. CDR1 is SNHLY and CDR2 is FYNNEI in the germline V gene. This CDR3 region has 16 residues. CDR3 sequence (DNA): TGTGCCAGCAGTACCGGGACTAGCGGGGGGCAAGAGACCCAGTACTTC. It yields the protein CASSTGTSGGQETQYF. Complete variable domain (other parts from reference TRBV2 and TRBJ2-5): EPEVTQTPSHQVTQMGQEVILRCVPISNHLYFYWYRQILGQKVEFLVSFYNNEISEKSEIFDDQFSVERPDGSNFTLKIRSTKLEDSAMYFCASSTGTSGGQETQYFGPGTRLLVL.

The CDR3, as DNA: TGTGCCAGCAGCTCCCTTAGCGGGGGGGGACTTGAGCAGTTCTTC. Translated: CASSSLSGGGLEQFF. The chain joins TRBV7-2 to TRBJ2-1; 11 nucleotides match TRBD2. The CDR3 contains 15 residues. Germline V CDR1 and CDR2: SGHTA, FQGNSA. Trimming removed 4 bases from V and 9 bases from J; junction bases left unmatched: 8.

V usage is TRBV24-1 and J usage is TRBJ2-3; a weak D match, TRBD2 (7 bases). The CDR3 is made up of 18 amino acids. The germline V and J ends were trimmed by 4 bases and 1 base, with 20 bases remaining between them. Per germline, CDR1 KGHDR and CDR2 SFDVKD. The CDR3 reads CATSEILGRGGGTDTQYF. The CDR3 bases are TGTGCCACCAGTGAAATATTGGGGAGGGGGGGAGGCACAGATACGCAGTATTTT.

This chain connects TRBV11-3 to TRBJ1-6; no firm D call. The V and J ends lost 5 bases and 6 bases respectively, with 8 bases between them. The CDR3 has 13 amino acids. CDR1 and CDR2 (germline): SGHNT, YENEEA. The CDR3 is CASSLFFNSPLHF. The CDR3 region has the DNA TGTGCCAGCAGCCTTTTCTTTAATTCACCCCTCCACTTT. The whole variable domain, filled in from reference TRBV11-3 and TRBJ1-6, reads EAGVVQSPRYKIIEKKQPVAFWCNPISGHNTLYWYLQNLGQGPELLIRYENEEAVDDSQLPKDRFSAERLKGVDSTLKIQPAELGDSAVYLCASSLFFNSPLHFGNGTRLTVT.

This chain links TRBV9 with TRBJ1-3; D perhaps matches TRBD1 (6 bases). The V and J ends lost 0 bases and 1 base respectively, with 14 bases between them. There are 17 residues in the CDR3. CDR1 and CDR2 from the germline V gene are SGDLS and YYNGEE. The CDR3, as DNA: TGTGCCAGCAGCGTAGAACCTACCGGGACATCTGGAAACACCATATATTTT. Translated: CASSVEPTGTSGNTIYF. Together with reference TRBV9 and TRBJ1-3, the CDR3 gives the full variable domain: DSGVTQTPKHLITATGQRVTLRCSPRSGDLSVYWYQQSLDQGLQFLIQYYNGEERAKGNILERFSAQQFPDLHSELNLSSLELGDSALYFCASSVEPTGTSGNTIYFGEGSWLTVV.

The V and J genes are TRBV3-1 (or the pseudogene TRBV3-2) and TRBJ1-1; D call uncertain. V was pared by 3 bases and J by 2 bases, with 7 bases between. Germline V gene sequence: CDR1 LGHDT, CDR2 YNNKEL (reference sequence). This CDR3 spans 13 amino acids. CDR3 nucleotides: TGTGCCAGCAGCCACGGCGGAAACACTGAAGCTTTCTTT. This gives the protein CASSHGGNTEAFF.

The V and J genes are TRBV5-6 and TRBJ1-1; 8 nucleotides agree with TRBD1. This CDR3 has 14 residues. J lost 1 base, V lost 2 bases, and 1 base had no gene match. The germline gives CDR1 SGHDT, CDR2 YYEEEE. The CDR3 DNA reads TGTGCCAGCAGCTTTACAGGGGGGAACACTGAAGCTTTCTTT. Protein: CASSFTGGNTEAFF.

This chain joins TRBV4-1 and TRBJ2-3, with D possibly TRBD2 on 6 matching bases. The CDR3 runs to 15 residues. Germline values: CDR1 MGHRA, CDR2 YSYEKL. V was clipped by 6 bases and J by 10 bases, with 23 bases between them. The CDR3: CASRGQTSKTPPQYF. CDR3 nucleotide sequence: TGCGCCAGCAGAGGGCAGACTAGTAAAACCCCTCCGCAGTATTTT.

The chain recombines TRBV6-2 or TRBV6-3 with TRBJ1-6; 8 nucleotides align to TRBD1. The CDR3 spans 14 residues. CDR1 and CDR2 from the germline V gene are MNHEY and SVGEGT. Trimming took 5 bases from V and 11 from J; bases not matched to a gene: 8. The DNA of the CDR3 is TGTGCCAGCAGTCCCCGACAGGGGCCAACACCCCTCCACTTT. Translating it yields CASSPRQGPTPLHF.

This clone is a singleton in its sample. The genes are TRBV27 and TRBJ2-3; 7 nucleotides align to TRBD2. V trimming: 8 bases; J trimming: 1 base; junction bases outside the gene matches: 24. The CDR3 contains 20 residues. Germline-derived CDR1 and CDR2 are MNHEY and SMNVEV (reference sequence). This CDR3 is CASADSGRGIPLRGTDTQYF. The CDR3 bases are TGTGCCAGCGCTGACTCAGGGCGGGGGATCCCCCTCCGTGGCACAGATACGCAGTATTTT.

The chain is built from TRBV27 and TRBJ1-1, with no clear D. V was clipped by 2 bases and J by 4 bases, with 11 bases between them. Germline CDR1 reads MNHEY; CDR2 reads SMNVEV (reference sequence). This CDR3 spans 14 amino acids. CDR3 region: CASSLQERGTEAFF. In nucleotides, the CDR3 is TGTGCCAGCAGTTTACAGGAGCGGGGCACTGAAGCTTTCTTT.

The rearrangement uses TRBV28 and TRBJ1-2, with D unresolved. V dropped 9 bases and J dropped 1 base, with 21 bases sitting between them. The CDR3 has 16 residues. Germline loops: CDR1 MDHEN, CDR2 SYDVKM. In DNA form, the CDR3 reads TGTGCCAGAAACCCCCCCCATCAACACCATAACTATGGCTACACCTTC. This sequence encodes CARNPPHQHHNYGYTF.

This chain links TRBV6-2 or TRBV6-3 with TRBJ1-2, with D possibly matching TRBD1 (6 bases). Germline assignment: CDR1 MNHEY and CDR2 SVGEGT. The CDR3 extends over 14 amino acids. The V end lost 4 bases, the J end lost 3 bases, and 12 bases lay between the germline ends. CDR3 sequence (DNA): TGTGCCAGCAGTTCCAATACAGGGCACTATGGCTACACCTTC. Its translation: CASSSNTGHYGYTF.

Only one count was recorded for this clone. The V call is TRBV2, the J call TRBJ2-7, with D perhaps TRBD2 (6 bases). V was cut by 3 bases and J by 4 bases, with 10 bases left in between. The CDR3 loop spans 13 amino acids. Germline CDR1 and CDR2: SNHLY and FYNNEI. The CDR3 loop reads CASSDAGLYEQYF. CDR3 DNA sequence: TGTGCCAGCAGTGACGCAGGACTATACGAGCAGTACTTC. Full variable domain (outside the CDR3, taken from reference TRBV2 and TRBJ2-7): EPEVTQTPSHQVTQMGQEVILRCVPISNHLYFYWYRQILGQKVEFLVSFYNNEISEKSEIFDDQFSVERPDGSNFTLKIRSTKLEDSAMYFCASSDAGLYEQYFGPGTRLTVT.

The V call is TRBV5-1, the J call TRBJ2-4; unclear D gene. The V gene's germline CDR1 is SGHRS and CDR2 YFSETQ. The CDR3 contains 15 residues. Deletions cut 4 bases from V and 0 bases from J, with 11 bases between. The CDR3 spells CASSAQAVAKNIQYF. DNA for the CDR3: TGCGCCAGCAGCGCCCAAGCTGTAGCCAAAAACATTCAGTACTTC.

This sequence joins TRBV19 and TRBJ1-2; TRBD1 might be the D (5 bases). V gave up 1 base and J gave up 5 bases, with 14 bases separating them. Germline CDR1 reads LNHDA; CDR2 reads SQIVND (reference sequence). The CDR3 has 15 amino acids. Here the CDR3 reads CASSIGRERVYGYTF. The CDR3 DNA reads as TGTGCCAGTAGTATAGGCAGGGAAAGGGTATATGGCTACACCTTC.

This clone turned up a few times. The chain employs TRBV19 and TRBJ1-2, with 7 bases matching TRBD1. Losses at the gene ends were 7 bases for V and 5 bases for J; bases not matched to a gene: 10. Germline CDR1 reads LNHDA; CDR2 reads SQIVND (reference sequence). The length of the CDR3 is 14 residues. The DNA for the CDR3 is TGTGCCAGTACCGACAGGGACACCGTTTATGGCTACACCTTC. As protein: CASTDRDTVYGYTF. The whole variable domain, remainder taken from reference TRBV19 and TRBJ1-2, is DGGITQSPKYLFRKEGQNVTLSCEQNLNHDAMYWYRQDPGQGLRLIYYSQIVNDFQKGDIAEGYSVSREKKESFPLTVTSAQKNPTAFYLCASTDRDTVYGYTFGSGTRLTVV.

This clone is categorized as medium-sized. The V call is TRBV7-9, the J call TRBJ1-2; no definite D call. Looked up from germline, CDR1 is SEHNR and CDR2 is FQNEAQ (reference sequence). V lost 4 bases and J lost 0, with 9 bases in between. The CDR3 is made up of 14 amino acids. The CDR3 DNA is TGTGCCAGCAGCTCCAGTGCAGCTAACTATGGCTACACCTTC. This translates into CASSSSAANYGYTF.